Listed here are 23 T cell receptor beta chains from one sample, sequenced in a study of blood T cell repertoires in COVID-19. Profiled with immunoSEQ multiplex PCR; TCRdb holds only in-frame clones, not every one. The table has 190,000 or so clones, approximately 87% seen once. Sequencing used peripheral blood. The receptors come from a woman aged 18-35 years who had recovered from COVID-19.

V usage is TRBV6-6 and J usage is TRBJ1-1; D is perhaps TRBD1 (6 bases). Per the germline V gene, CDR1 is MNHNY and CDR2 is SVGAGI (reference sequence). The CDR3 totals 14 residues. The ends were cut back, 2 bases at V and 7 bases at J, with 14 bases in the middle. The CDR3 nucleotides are TGTGCCAGCAGTTACCCAACAGGGAATGGTGAAGCTTTCTTT. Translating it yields CASSYPTGNGEAFF.

The CDR3 is CASSRSTGGGGYTF. In DNA form, the CDR3 reads TGCGCCAGCAGCCGGTCCACAGGGGGAGGAGGCTACACCTTC. V gene TRBV4-3 combines with J gene TRBJ1-2; 8 positions match TRBD1. The J segment lost 8 bases and the V segment lost 4 bases, leaving 9 bases of the junction unmatched. The germline V gene has CDR1 LGHNA and CDR2 YSLEER. The CDR3 runs 14 residues.

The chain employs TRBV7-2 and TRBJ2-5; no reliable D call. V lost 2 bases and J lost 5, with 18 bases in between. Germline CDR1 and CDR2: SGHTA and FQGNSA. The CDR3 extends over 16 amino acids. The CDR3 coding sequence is TGTGCCAGCAGCTTATGGGCCCCTCACTCCCAGGAGACCCAGTACTTC. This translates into CASSLWAPHSQETQYF.

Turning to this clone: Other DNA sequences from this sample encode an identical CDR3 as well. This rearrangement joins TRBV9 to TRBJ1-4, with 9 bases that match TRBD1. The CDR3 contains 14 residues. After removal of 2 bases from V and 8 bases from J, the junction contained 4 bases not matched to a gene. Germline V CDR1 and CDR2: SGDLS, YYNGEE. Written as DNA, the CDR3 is TGTGCCAGCAGCGTCGGACAGGGGCGGGAAAAACTGTTTTTT. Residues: CASSVGQGREKLFF.

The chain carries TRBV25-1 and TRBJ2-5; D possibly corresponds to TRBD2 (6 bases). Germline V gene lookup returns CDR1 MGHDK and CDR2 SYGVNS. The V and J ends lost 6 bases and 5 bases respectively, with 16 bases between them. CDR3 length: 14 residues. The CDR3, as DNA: TGTGCCAGCAGGACGAGCGGGCCCGGGGAGACCCAGTACTTC. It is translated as CASRTSGPGETQYF.

The CDR3, as DNA: TGTGCCAGCAGCTTGGTCCACTACGAGCAGTACTTC. Encoded protein: CASSLVHYEQYF. The V and J genes are TRBV5-5 and TRBJ2-7; D unclear. The CDR3 spans 12 residues. The germline CDR1 and CDR2 sequences are SGHKS and YYEKEE (reference sequence). The ends were cut back, 0 bases at V and 3 bases at J, with 4 bases in the middle.

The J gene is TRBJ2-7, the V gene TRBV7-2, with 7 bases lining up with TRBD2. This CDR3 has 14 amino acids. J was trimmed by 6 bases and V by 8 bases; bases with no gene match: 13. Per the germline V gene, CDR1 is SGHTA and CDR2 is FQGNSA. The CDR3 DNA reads TGTGCCAGCGCCTACGGACTAGGGTTGGGCGAGCAGTACGTC. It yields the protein CASAYGLGLGEQYV.

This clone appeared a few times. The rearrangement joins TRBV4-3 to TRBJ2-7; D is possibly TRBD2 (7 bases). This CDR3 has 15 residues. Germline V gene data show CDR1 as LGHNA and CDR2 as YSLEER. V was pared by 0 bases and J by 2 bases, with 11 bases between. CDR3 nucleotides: TGCGCCAGCAGCCAAGATAGGGGGGGACCCTACGAGCAGTACTTC. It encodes CASSQDRGGPYEQYF.

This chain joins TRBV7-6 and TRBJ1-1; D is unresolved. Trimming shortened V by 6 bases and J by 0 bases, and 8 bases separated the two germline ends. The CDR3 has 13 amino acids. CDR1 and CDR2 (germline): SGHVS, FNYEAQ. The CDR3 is CASRTDLNTEAFF. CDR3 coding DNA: TGTGCCAGCAGGACGGACTTGAACACTGAAGCTTTCTTT.

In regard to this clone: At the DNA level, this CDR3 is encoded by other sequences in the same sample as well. The CDR3 sequence is CASSSGTVNSPLHF. Written as DNA, the CDR3 is TGTGCCAGCAGCTCCGGGACAGTAAATTCACCCCTCCACTTT. The genes are TRBV11-2 and TRBJ1-6; TRBD1 agrees at 7 bases. Germline CDR1 SGHAT, CDR2 FQNNGV. CDR3 length: 14 residues. V trimming: 4 bases; J trimming: 7 bases; junction bases outside the gene matches: 4.

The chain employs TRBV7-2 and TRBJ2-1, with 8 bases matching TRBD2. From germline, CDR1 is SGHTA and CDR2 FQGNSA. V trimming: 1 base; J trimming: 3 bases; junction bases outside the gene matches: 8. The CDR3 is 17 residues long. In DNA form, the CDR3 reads TGTGCCAGCAGCTTAGAATCTAGACTAGCGATCTACAATGAGCAGTTCTTC. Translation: CASSLESRLAIYNEQFF.

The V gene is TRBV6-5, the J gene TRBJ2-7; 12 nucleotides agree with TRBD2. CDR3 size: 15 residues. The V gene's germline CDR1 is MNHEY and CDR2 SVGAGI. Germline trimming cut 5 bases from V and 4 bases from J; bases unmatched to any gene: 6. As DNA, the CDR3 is TGTGCCAGCAGTAAACTAGCGGGAGGTTTATACGAGCAGTACGTC. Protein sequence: CASSKLAGGLYEQYV.

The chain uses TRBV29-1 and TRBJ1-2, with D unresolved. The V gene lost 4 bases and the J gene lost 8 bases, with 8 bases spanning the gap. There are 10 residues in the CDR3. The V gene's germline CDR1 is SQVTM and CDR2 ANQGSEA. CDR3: CSVGTGGYTF. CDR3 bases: TGCAGCGTTGGGACTGGCGGCTACACCTTC.

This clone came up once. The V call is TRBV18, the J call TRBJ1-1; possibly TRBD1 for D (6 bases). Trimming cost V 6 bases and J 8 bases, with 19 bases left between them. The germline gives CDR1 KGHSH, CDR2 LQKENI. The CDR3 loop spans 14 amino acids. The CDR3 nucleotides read TGTGCCAGCTCTATCGGGGGGCGGCAAGCGGAAGCTTTCTTT. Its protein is CASSIGGRQAEAFF. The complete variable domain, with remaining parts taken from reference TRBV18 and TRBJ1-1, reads NAGVMQNPRHLVRRRGQEARLRCSPMKGHSHVYWYRQLPEEGLKFMVYLQKENIIDESGMPKERFSAEFPKEGPSILRIQQVVRGDSAAYFCASSIGGRQAEAFFGQGTRLTVV.

CDR3 region: CASSPGGTPGRYTF. CDR3 DNA sequence: TGTGCCAGCAGCCCAGGGGGGACCCCAGGGCGCTACACCTTC. The V call is TRBV28, the J call TRBJ1-2; 7 bases are shared with TRBD1. The trim removed 6 bases at V and 9 bases at J, leaving 13 bases unmatched. The CDR3 length is 14 residues. Germline CDR1 reads MDHEN; CDR2 reads SYDVKM.

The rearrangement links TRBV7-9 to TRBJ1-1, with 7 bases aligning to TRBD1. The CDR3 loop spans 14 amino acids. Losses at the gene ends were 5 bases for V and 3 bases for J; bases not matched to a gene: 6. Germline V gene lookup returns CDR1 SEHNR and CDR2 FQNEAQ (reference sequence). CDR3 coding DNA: TGTGCCAGCAGCGCCCAACAGGGGTACACTGAAGCTTTCTTT. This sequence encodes CASSAQQGYTEAFF.

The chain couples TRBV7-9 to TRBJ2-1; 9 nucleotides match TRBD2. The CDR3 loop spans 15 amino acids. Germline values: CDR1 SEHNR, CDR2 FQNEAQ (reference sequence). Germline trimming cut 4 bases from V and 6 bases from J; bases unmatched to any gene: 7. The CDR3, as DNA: TGTGCCAGCAGCTCGGGCGGGGGGGTCTCCAATGAGCAGTTCTTC. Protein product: CASSSGGGVSNEQFF.

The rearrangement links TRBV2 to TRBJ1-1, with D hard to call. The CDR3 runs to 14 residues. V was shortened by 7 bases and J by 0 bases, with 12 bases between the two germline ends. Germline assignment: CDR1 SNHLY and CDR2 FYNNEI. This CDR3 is CASTGEEVNTEAFF. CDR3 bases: TGTGCCAGCACCGGTGAGGAGGTGAACACTGAAGCTTTCTTT.

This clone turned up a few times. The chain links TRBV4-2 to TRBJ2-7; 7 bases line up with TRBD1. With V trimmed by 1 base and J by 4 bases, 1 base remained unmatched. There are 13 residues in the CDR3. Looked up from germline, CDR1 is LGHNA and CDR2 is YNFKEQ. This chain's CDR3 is CASSQVRGYEQYV. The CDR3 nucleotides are TGTGCCAGCAGCCAAGTCAGGGGGTACGAGCAGTACGTC.

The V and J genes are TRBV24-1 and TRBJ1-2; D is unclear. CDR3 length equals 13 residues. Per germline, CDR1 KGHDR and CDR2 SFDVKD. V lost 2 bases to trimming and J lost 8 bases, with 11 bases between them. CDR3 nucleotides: TGTGCCACCAGTGATTCGGTCGGCAGGGGCTACACCTTC. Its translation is CATSDSVGRGYTF.

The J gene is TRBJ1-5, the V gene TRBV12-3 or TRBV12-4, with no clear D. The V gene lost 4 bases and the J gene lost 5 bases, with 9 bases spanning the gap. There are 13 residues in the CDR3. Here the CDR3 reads CASSSSNYQPQHF. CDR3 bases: TGTGCCAGCAGTTCCAGTAATTATCAGCCCCAGCATTTT.

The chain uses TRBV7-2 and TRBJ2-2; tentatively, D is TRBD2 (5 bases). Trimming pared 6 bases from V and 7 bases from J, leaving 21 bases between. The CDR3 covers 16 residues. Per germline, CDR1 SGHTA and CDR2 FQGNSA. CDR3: CASSQDRLRVGGELFF. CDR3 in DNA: TGTGCCAGCAGTCAGGACCGCCTGAGGGTGGGCGGGGAGCTGTTTTTT.

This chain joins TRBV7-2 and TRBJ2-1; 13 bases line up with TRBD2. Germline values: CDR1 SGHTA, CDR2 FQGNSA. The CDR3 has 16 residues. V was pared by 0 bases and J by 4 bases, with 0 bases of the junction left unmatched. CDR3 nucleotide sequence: TGTGCCAGCAGCTTAGCGGGACTAGCGGGATACAATGAGCAGTTCTTC. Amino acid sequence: CASSLAGLAGYNEQFF.